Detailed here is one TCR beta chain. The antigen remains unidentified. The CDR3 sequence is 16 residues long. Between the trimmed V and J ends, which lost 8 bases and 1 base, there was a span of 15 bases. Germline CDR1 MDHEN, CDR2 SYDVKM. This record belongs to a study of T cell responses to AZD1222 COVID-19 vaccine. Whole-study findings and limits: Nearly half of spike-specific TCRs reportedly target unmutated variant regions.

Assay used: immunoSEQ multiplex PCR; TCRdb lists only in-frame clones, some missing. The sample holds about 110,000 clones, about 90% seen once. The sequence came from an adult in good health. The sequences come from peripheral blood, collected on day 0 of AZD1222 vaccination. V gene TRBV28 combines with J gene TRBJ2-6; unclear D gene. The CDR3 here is CASLRIGVSGANVLTF. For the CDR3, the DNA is TGTGCCAGCCTGCGGATAGGCGTATCTGGGGCCAACGTCCTGACTTTC.